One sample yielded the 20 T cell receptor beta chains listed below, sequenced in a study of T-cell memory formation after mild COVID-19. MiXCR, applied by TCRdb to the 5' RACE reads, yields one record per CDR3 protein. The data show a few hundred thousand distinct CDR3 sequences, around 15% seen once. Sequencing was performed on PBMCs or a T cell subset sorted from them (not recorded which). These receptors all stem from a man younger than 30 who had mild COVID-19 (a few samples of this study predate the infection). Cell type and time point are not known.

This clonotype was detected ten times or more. The CDR3 reads CASSSWGTYEQYV. The CDR3 region has the DNA TGTGCCAGCAGCTCTTGGGGGACCTACGAGCAGTACGTC. This chain connects TRBV7-8 to TRBJ2-7; perhaps D is TRBD1 or TRBD2 (5 bases each). This CDR3 has 13 amino acids. V dropped 4 bases and J dropped 2 bases, with 9 bases sitting between them. CDR1 and CDR2 (germline): SGHVS, FQNEAQ.

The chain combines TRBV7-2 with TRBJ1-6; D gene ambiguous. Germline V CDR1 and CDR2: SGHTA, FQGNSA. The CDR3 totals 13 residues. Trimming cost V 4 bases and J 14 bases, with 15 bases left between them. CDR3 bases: TGTGCCAGCAGCTCCTATCGGGAGGTGTCCCTCCACTTT. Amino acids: CASSSYREVSLHF.

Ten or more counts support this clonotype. The CDR3 region has the DNA TGTGCCAGCAGTTACCATGTTTCTCAGGACATTCAGTACTTC. It yields the protein CASSYHVSQDIQYF. This rearrangement joins TRBV6-2 or TRBV6-3 to TRBJ2-4; D is unresolved. The V end was cut by 2 bases, the J end by 8 bases, with 13 bases between. Germline CDR1 MNHEY, CDR2 SVGEGT. CDR3 size: 14 residues.

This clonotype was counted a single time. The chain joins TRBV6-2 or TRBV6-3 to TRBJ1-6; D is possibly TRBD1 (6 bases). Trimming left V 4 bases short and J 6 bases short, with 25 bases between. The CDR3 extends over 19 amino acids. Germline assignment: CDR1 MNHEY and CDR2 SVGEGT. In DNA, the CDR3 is TGTGCCAGCAGTTCCTTGACTCCCGGGACAACAAGGGGTAATTCACCCCTCCACTTT. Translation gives CASSSLTPGTTRGNSPLHF.

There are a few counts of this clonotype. The CDR3 nucleotides read TGTGCCAGCAGCTACGGTGAGGGGACTGAAGCTTTCTTT. Protein: CASSYGEGTEAFF. This chain connects TRBV7-2 to TRBJ1-1; D is possibly TRBD1 (5 bases). Trimming took off 4 bases at V and 5 bases at J, with 11 bases between the two ends. Per germline, CDR1 SGHTA and CDR2 FQGNSA. The CDR3 covers 13 residues.

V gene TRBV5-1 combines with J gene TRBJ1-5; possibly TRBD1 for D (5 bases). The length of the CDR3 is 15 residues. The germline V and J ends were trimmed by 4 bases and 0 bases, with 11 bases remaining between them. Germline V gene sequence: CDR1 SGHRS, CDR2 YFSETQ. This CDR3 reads CASSMGLGSNQPQHF. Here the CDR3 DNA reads TGCGCCAGCAGCATGGGACTTGGTAGCAATCAGCCCCAGCATTTT.

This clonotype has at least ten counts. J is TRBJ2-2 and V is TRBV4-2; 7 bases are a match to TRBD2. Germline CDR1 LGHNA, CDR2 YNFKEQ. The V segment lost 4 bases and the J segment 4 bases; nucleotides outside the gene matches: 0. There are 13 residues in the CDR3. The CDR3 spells CASSRTSTGELFF. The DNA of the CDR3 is TGTGCCAGCAGCCGGACTAGCACCGGGGAGCTGTTTTTT.

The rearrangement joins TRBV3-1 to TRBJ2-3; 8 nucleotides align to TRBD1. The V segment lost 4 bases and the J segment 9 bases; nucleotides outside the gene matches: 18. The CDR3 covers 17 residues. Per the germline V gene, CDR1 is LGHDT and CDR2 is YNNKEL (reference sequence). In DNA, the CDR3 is TGTGCCAGCAGCCCTCGGACAGGGCGTGCCCTAAGGGCCACGCAGTATTTT. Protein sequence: CASSPRTGRALRATQYF.

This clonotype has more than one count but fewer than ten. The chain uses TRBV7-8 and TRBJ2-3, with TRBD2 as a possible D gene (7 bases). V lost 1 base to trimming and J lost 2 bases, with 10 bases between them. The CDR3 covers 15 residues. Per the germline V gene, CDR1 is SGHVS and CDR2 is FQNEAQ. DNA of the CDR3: TGTGCCAGCAGCTTAGGCGGGGGCGCCACAGATACGCAGTATTTT. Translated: CASSLGGGATDTQYF.

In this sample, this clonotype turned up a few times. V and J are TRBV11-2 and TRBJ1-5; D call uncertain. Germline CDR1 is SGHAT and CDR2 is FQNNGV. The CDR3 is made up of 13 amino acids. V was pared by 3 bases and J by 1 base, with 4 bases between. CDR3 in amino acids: CASSFQSNQPQHF. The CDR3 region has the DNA TGTGCCAGCAGCTTTCAAAGCAATCAGCCCCAGCATTTT.

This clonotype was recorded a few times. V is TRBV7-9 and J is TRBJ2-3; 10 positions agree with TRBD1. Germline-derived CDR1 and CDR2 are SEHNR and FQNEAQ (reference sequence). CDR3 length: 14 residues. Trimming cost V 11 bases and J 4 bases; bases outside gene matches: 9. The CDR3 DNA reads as TGTGCCGGGACAGGGGCGGTTCGGGCAGATACGCAGTATTTT. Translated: CAGTGAVRADTQYF. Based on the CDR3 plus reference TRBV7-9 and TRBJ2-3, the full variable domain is DTGVSQNPRHKITKRGQNVTFRCDPISEHNRLYWYRQTLGQGPEFLTYFQNEAQLEKSRLLSDRFSAERPKGSFSTLEIQRTEQGDSAMYLCAGTGAVRADTQYFGPGTRLTVL.

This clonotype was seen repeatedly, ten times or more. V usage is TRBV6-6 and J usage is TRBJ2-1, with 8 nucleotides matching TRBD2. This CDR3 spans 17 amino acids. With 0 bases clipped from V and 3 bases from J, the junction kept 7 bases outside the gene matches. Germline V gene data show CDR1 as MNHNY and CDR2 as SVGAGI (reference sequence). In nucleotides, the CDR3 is TGTGCCAGCAGTTACTCGAGTTGGCGGGGGGTCTACAATGAGCAGTTCTTC. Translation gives CASSYSSWRGVYNEQFF.

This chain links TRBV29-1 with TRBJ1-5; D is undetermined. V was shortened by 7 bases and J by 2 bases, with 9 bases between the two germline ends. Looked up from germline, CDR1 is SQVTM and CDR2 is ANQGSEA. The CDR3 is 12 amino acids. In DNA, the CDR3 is TGCAGCGCCCTAGCTGGCAATCAGCCCCAGCATTTT. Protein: CSALAGNQPQHF.

The CDR3 reads CASSVAVGASNIQYF. In nucleotides, the CDR3 is TGTGCCAGCAGCGTAGCGGTGGGGGCCTCTAACATTCAGTACTTC. The J gene is TRBJ2-4, the V gene TRBV9; D possibly corresponds to TRBD1 (6 bases). With 0 bases removed from V and 7 bases from J, the gap between germline ends came to 14 bases. The CDR3 loop spans 15 amino acids. The germline gives CDR1 SGDLS, CDR2 YYNGEE.

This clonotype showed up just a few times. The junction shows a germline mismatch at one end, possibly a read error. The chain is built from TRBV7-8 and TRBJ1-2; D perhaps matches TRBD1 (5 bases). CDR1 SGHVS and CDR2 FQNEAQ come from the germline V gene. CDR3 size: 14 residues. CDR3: CASSLADLIGTEAW. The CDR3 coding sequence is TGTGCCAGCAGCTTAGCGGACTTAATCGGGACCGAAGCCTGG.

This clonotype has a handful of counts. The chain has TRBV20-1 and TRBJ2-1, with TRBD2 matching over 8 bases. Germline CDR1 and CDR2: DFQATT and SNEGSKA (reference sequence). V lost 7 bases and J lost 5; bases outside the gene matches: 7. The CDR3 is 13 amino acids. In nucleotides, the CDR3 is TGCAGTGTTCAAGCGGGGGCCGACAATGAGCAGTTCTTC. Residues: CSVQAGADNEQFF.

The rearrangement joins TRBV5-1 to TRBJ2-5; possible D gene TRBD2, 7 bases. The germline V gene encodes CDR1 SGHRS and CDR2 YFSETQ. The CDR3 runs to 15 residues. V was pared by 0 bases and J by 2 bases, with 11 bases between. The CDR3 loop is CASSLVGGRQETQYF. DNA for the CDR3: TGCGCCAGCAGCTTGGTCGGGGGGCGGCAAGAGACCCAGTACTTC.

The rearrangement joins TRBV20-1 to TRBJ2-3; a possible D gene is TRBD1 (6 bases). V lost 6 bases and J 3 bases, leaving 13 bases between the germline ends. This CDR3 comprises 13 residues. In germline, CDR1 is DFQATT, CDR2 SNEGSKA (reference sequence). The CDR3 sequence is CSAVDSSTDTQYF. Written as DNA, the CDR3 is TGCAGTGCCGTGGACAGTTCTACAGATACGCAGTATTTT.

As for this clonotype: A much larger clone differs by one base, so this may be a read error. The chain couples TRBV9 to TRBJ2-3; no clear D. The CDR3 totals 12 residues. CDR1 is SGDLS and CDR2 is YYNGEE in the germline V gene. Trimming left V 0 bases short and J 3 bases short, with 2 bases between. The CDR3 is CASSVGTDTQYF. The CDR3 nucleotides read TGTGCCAGCAGCGTAGGGACAGATACGCAGTATTTT.

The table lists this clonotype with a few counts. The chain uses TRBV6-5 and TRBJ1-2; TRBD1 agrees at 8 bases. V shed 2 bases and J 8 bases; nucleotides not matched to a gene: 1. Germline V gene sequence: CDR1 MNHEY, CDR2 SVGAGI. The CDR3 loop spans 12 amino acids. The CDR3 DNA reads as TGTGCCAGCAGTTACCAGGGGGCGGGCTACACCTTC. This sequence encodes CASSYQGAGYTF.